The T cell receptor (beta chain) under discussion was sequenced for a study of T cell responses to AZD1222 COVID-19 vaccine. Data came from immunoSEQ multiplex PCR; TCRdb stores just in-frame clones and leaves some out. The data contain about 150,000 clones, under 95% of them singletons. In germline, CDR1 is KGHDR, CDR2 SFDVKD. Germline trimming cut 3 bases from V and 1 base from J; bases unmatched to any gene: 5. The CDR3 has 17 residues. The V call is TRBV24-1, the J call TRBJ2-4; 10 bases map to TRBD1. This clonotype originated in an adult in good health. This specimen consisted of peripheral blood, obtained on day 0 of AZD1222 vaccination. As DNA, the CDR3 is TGTGCCACCAGTGATACCGGACAGGGGGGTGCCAAAAACATTCAGTACTTC. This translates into CATSDTGQGGAKNIQYF.